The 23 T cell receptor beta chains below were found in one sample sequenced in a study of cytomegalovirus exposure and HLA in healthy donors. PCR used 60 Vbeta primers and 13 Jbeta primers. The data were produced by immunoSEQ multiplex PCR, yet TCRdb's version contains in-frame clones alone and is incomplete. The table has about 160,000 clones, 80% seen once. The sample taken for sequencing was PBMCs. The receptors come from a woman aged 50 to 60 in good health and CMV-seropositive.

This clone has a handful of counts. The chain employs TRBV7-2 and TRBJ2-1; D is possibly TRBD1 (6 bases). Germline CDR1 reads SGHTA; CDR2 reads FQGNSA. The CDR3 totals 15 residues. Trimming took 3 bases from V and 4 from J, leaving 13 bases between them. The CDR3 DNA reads TGTGCCAGCAGCTTGACAGCCAGGGGTTACAATGAGCAGTTCTTC. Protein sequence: CASSLTARGYNEQFF.

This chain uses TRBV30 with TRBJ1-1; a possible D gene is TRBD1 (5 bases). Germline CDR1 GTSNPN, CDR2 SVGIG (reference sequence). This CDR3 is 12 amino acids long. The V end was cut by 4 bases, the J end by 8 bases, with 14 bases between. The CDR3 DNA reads TGTGCCTGGATCGCTGGGGGGACCGAAGCTTTCTTT. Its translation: CAWIAGGTEAFF.

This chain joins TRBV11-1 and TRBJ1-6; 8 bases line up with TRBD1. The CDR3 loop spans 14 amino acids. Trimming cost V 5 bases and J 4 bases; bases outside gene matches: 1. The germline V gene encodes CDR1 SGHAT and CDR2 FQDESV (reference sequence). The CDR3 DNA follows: TGTGCCAGCAGCCGGGACAGGTATAATTCACCCCTCCACTTT. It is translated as CASSRDRYNSPLHF.

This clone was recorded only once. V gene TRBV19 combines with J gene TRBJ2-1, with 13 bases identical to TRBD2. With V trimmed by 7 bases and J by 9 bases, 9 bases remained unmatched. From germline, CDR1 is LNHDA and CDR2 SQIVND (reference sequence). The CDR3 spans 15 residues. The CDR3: CASNPGTSGKFEQFF. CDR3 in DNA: TGTGCCAGTAACCCCGGGACTAGCGGGAAATTTGAGCAGTTCTTC.

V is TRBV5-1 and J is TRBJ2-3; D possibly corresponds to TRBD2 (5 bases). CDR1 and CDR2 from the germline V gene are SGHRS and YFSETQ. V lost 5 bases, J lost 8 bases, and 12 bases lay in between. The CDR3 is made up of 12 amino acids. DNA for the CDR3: TGCGCCAGCAGGACTACCCCCGGTACGCAGTATTTT. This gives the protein CASRTTPGTQYF.

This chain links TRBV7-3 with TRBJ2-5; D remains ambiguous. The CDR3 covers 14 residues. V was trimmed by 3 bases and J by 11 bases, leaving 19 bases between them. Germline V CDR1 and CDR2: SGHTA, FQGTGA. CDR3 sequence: CASSFLGPGEEQYF. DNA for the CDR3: TGTGCCAGCAGCTTCCTAGGCCCGGGTGAGGAGCAGTACTTC.

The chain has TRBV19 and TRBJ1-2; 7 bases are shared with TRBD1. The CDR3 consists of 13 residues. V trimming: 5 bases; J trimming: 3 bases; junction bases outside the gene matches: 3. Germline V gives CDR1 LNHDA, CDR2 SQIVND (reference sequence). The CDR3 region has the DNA TGTGCCAGTAGTCACAGGGGCGACTATGGCTACACCTTC. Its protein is CASSHRGDYGYTF.

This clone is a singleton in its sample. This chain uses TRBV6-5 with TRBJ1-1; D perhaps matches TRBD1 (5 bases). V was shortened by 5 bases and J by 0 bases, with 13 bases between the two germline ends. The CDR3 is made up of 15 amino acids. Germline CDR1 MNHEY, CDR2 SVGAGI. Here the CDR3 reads CASSTPETVNTEAFF. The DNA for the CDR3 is TGTGCCAGCAGTACCCCCGAGACAGTGAACACTGAAGCTTTCTTT.

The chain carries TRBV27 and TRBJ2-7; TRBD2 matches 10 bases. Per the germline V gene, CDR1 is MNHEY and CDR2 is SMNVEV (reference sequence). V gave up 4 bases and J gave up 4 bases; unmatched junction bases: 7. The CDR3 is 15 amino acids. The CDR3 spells CASSSLGTSVYEQYF. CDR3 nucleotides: TGTGCCAGCAGTTCGTTAGGGACTAGCGTATACGAGCAGTACTTC.

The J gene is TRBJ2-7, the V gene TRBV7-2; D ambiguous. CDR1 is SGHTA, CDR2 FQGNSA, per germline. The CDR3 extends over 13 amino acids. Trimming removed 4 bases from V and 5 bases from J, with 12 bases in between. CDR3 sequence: CASSSGSVNEQYF. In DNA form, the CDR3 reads TGTGCCAGCAGCTCCGGGTCTGTCAACGAGCAGTACTTC.

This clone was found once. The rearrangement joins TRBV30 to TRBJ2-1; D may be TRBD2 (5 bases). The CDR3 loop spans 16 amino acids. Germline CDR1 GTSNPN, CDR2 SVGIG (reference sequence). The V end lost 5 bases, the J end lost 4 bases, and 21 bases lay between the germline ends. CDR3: CAWVENLAGIYNEQFF. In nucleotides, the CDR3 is TGTGCCTGGGTCGAGAATCTAGCAGGTATTTACAATGAGCAGTTCTTC.

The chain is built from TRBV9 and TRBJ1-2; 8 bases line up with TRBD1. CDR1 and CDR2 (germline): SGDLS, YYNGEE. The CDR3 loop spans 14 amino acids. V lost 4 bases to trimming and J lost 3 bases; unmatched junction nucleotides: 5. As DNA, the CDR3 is TGTGCCAGCAGCACCGGACAGGGAGACTATGGCTACACCTTC. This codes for CASSTGQGDYGYTF.

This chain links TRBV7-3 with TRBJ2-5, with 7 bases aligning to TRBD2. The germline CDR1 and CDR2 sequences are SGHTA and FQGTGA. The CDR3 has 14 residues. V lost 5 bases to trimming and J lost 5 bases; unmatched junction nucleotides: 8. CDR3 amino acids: CASSPSGEAETQYF. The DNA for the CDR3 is TGTGCCAGCAGCCCAAGCGGGGAAGCCGAGACCCAGTACTTC.

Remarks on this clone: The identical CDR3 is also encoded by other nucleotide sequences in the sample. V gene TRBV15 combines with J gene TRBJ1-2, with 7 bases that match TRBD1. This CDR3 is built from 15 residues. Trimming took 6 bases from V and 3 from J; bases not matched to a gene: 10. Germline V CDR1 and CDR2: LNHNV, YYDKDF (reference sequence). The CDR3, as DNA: TGTGCCACCAGTATAGGAGGGGGCGCTGACTATGGCTACACCTTC. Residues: CATSIGGGADYGYTF.

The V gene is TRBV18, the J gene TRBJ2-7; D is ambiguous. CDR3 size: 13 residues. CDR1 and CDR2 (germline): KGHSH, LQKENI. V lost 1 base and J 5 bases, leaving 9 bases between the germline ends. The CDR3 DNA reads TGTGCCAGCTCACCACGGCGGAAAGACGAGCAGTACTTC. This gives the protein CASSPRRKDEQYF.

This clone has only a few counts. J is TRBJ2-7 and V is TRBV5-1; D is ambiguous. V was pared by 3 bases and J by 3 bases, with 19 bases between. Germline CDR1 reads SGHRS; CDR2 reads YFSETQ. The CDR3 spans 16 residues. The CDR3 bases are TGCGCCAGCAGCTCAAAATTCGACATTTCCTTCTACGAGCAGTACTTC. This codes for CASSSKFDISFYEQYF.

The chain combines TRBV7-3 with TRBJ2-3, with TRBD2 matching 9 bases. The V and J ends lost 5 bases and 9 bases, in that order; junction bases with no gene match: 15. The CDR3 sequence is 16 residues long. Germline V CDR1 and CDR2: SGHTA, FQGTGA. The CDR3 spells CASSQRGGLAGQTQYF. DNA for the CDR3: TGTGCCAGCAGCCAAAGGGGGGGGCTAGCGGGACAGACGCAGTATTTT.

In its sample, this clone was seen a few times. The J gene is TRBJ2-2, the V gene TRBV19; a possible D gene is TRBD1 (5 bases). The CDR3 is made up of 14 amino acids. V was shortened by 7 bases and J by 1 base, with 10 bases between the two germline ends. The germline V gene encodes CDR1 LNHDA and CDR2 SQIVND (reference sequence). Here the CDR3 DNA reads TGTGCCAGTATTCATCAGGGGAACACCGGGGAGCTGTTTTTT. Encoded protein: CASIHQGNTGELFF.

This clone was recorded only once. The CDR3 protein is CASSQVGDKKLFF. The CDR3 nucleotides read TGTGCCAGCAGCCAAGTGGGAGATAAAAAACTGTTTTTT. The chain employs TRBV4-2 and TRBJ1-4, with D uncertain. Trimming cost V 1 base and J 9 bases, with 9 bases left between them. This CDR3 is 13 amino acids long. Germline CDR1 is LGHNA and CDR2 is YNFKEQ.

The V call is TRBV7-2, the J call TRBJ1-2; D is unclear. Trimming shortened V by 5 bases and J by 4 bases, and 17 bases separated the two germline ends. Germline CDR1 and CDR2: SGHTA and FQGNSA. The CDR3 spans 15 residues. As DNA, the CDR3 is TGTGCCAGCAGCGCTAGAACGGCTGGACTCTATGGCTACACCTTC. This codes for CASSARTAGLYGYTF.

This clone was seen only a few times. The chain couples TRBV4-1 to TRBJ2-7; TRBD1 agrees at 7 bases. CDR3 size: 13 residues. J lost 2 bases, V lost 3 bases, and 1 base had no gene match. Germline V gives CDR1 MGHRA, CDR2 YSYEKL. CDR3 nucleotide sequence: TGCGCCAGCAGCCAGGACAGGACCTACGAGCAGTACTTC. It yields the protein CASSQDRTYEQYF.

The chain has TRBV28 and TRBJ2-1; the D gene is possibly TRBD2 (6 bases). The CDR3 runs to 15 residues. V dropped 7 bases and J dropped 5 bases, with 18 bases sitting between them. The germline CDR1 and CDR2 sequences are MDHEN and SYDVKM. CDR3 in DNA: TGTGCCAGCACTTCGTCCCCGGGACTTAACAATGAGCAGTTCTTC. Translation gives CASTSSPGLNNEQFF.

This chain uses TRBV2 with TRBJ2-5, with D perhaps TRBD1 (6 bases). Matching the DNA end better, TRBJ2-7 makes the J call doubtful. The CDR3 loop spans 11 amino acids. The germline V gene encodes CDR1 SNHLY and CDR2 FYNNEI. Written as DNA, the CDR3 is TGTGCCAGCAGCACAGGGTACGAGCAGTACTTC. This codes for CASSTGYEQYF.